These 29 T cell receptor beta chains came from one sample sequenced in a study of blood T cell repertoires in COVID-19. This table comes from immunoSEQ multiplex PCR, and its TCRdb copy is limited to in-frame clones, with some not included. The sample carries over 250,000 clones, approximately 85% recorded once. The specimen sequenced was peripheral blood. The receptors originated from a human donor in a cohort sampled during active COVID-19.

V and J are TRBV19 and TRBJ2-7; 7 bases are a match to TRBD1. Germline values: CDR1 LNHDA, CDR2 SQIVND (reference sequence). V trimming: 5 bases; J trimming: 1 base; junction bases outside the gene matches: 5. The CDR3 sequence is 14 residues long. The CDR3 here is CASSHDRASYEQYF. DNA for the CDR3: TGTGCCAGTAGTCACGACAGGGCGTCCTACGAGCAGTACTTC.

The chain employs TRBV6-6 and TRBJ1-5, with 9 bases that match TRBD1. This CDR3 spans 12 amino acids. The ends lost 6 bases at V and 15 bases at J; junction bases unmatched: 9. CDR1 is MNHNY and CDR2 is SVGAGI in the germline V gene (reference sequence). The CDR3 coding sequence is TGTGCCAGCAGCCCGGGGACAGGGCTACTGCATTTT. Its translation: CASSPGTGLLHF.

This sequence joins TRBV18 and TRBJ2-7; 9 nucleotides agree with TRBD1. This CDR3 spans 14 amino acids. In germline, CDR1 is KGHSH, CDR2 LQKENI. V lost 3 bases to trimming and J lost 4 bases; unmatched junction nucleotides: 4. CDR3 in DNA: TGTGCCAGCTCACCGGGACAGGGTCTGTACGAGCAGTACTTC. Translating gives CASSPGQGLYEQYF.

J is TRBJ2-1 and V is TRBV29-1; no firm D call. CDR3 length equals 13 residues. Germline CDR1 SQVTM, CDR2 ANQGSEA. The V and J ends lost 3 bases and 1 base respectively, with 7 bases between them. CDR3 residues: CSVEGSSYNEQFF. The CDR3 DNA follows: TGCAGCGTTGAGGGCAGTTCCTACAATGAGCAGTTCTTC.

The chain carries TRBV2 and TRBJ2-3; TRBD2 agrees at 8 bases. With V trimmed by 2 bases and J by 2 bases, 3 bases remained unmatched. The length of the CDR3 is 15 residues. Germline-derived CDR1 and CDR2 are SNHLY and FYNNEI. Here the CDR3 reads CASSEWREDTDTQYF. CDR3 DNA sequence: TGTGCCAGCAGTGAATGGCGGGAGGACACAGATACGCAGTATTTT.

The V gene is TRBV28, the J gene TRBJ2-5, with 9 bases aligning to TRBD1. Trimming cost V 5 bases and J 5 bases; bases outside gene matches: 6. In germline, CDR1 is MDHEN, CDR2 SYDVKM. The CDR3 contains 14 residues. CDR3 amino acids: CASSARQGGETQYF. CDR3 in DNA: TGTGCCAGCAGTGCAAGACAGGGGGGGGAGACCCAGTACTTC. Full variable domain (remainder filled in from reference TRBV28 and TRBJ2-5): DVKVTQSSRYLVKRTGEKVFLECVQDMDHENMFWYRQDPGLGLRLIYFSYDVKMKEKGDIPEGYSVSREKKERFSLILESASTNQTSMYLCASSARQGGETQYFGPGTRLLVL.

The chain has TRBV6-5 and TRBJ2-7; possible D gene TRBD1, 5 bases. This CDR3 has 12 residues. Germline CDR1 reads MNHEY; CDR2 reads SVGAGI. V was cut by 6 bases and J by 6 bases, with 12 bases left in between. The CDR3 is CASSDGHAEQYF. Written as DNA, the CDR3 is TGTGCCAGCAGCGACGGACATGCCGAGCAGTACTTC.

The chain uses TRBV28 and TRBJ1-1; D gene unclear. CDR3 length equals 15 residues. Germline lookup yields CDR1 MDHEN and CDR2 SYDVKM. Trimming took 7 bases from V and 0 from J, leaving 15 bases between them. The CDR3 protein is CASTYFRSVNTEAFF. The CDR3 DNA reads as TGTGCCAGCACTTACTTCCGGTCGGTGAACACTGAAGCTTTCTTT.

This rearrangement joins TRBV7-9 to TRBJ2-3, with TRBD2 as a possible D gene (5 bases). The germline V gene encodes CDR1 SEHNR and CDR2 FQNEAQ (reference sequence). Trimming removed 3 bases from V and 0 bases from J, with 10 bases in between. This CDR3 contains 15 residues. The DNA of the CDR3 is TGTGCCAGCAGCTTCCGGCGGGCGAGCACAGATACGCAGTATTTT. Translated: CASSFRRASTDTQYF.

This clone was picked up one time. This chain joins TRBV7-2 and TRBJ2-5, with 9 bases fitting TRBD1. Germline V gene lookup returns CDR1 SGHTA and CDR2 FQGNSA. This CDR3 is built from 15 residues. The V gene end was trimmed by 5 bases and the J gene end by 2 bases; junction bases not matched to a gene: 6. The CDR3 reads CASSPGQGRQETQYF. CDR3 sequence (DNA): TGTGCCAGCAGCCCGGGACAGGGTAGGCAAGAGACCCAGTACTTC.

This clone has more than one count but fewer than ten. This chain joins TRBV3-1 (or the pseudogene TRBV3-2) and TRBJ2-2, with D perhaps TRBD1 (6 bases). This CDR3 contains 15 residues. Trimming pared 4 bases from V and 4 bases from J, leaving 13 bases between. CDR1 and CDR2 from the germline V gene are LGHDT and YNNKEL (reference sequence). The CDR3 here is CASSLRGTLTGELFF. As DNA, the CDR3 is TGTGCCAGCAGCCTGAGGGGGACCCTCACCGGGGAGCTGTTTTTT.

The rearrangement joins TRBV12-3 or TRBV12-4 to TRBJ1-1, with D possibly being TRBD1 (6 bases). The CDR3 contains 13 residues. The V end was cut by 4 bases, the J end by 4 bases, with 10 bases between. The CDR3 loop reads CASSYSRGTEAFF. The DNA of the CDR3 is TGTGCCAGCAGTTACTCCAGGGGCACTGAAGCTTTCTTT.

J is TRBJ2-1 and V is TRBV14, with a tentative D call TRBD1 (5 bases). The CDR3 extends over 14 amino acids. Trimming cost V 0 bases and J 4 bases, with 7 bases left between them. Germline V gives CDR1 SGHDN, CDR2 FVKESK. The CDR3 region is CASSQDQGYNEQFF. The CDR3 nucleotides read TGTGCCAGCAGCCAAGATCAGGGTTACAATGAGCAGTTCTTC.

The chain employs TRBV15 and TRBJ2-1; perhaps TRBD2 as D (6 bases). The CDR3 is 15 residues long. Trimming removed 3 bases at V and 2 bases at J, with 11 bases between. Germline CDR1 is LNHNV and CDR2 is YYDKDF (reference sequence). CDR3 DNA: TGTGCCACCAGCAGGGAGGGAGGTACCTACAATGAGCAGTTCTTC. It codes for CATSREGGTYNEQFF.

V gene TRBV10-3 combines with J gene TRBJ1-3; D is perhaps TRBD1 (6 bases). The CDR3 sequence is 17 residues long. CDR1 and CDR2 (germline): ENHRY, SYGVKD. V shed 3 bases and J shed 4 bases, with 19 bases lying between them. CDR3 in amino acids: CAISEFGQSLVGNTIYF. The CDR3 region has the DNA TGTGCCATCAGTGAATTCGGACAGTCTTTGGTCGGAAACACCATATATTTT.

V and J are TRBV5-5 and TRBJ1-2; D remains ambiguous. The CDR3 is 16 amino acids. The germline V gene has CDR1 SGHKS and CDR2 YYEKEE (reference sequence). V shed 0 bases and J shed 8 bases, with 20 bases lying between them. The CDR3 protein is CASSLAWPSVVWGYTF. DNA for the CDR3: TGTGCCAGCAGCTTGGCCTGGCCATCCGTCGTATGGGGCTACACCTTC.

V usage is TRBV29-1 and J usage is TRBJ2-1; 8 nucleotides agree with TRBD1. The V segment lost 4 bases and the J segment 7 bases; nucleotides outside the gene matches: 12. Germline CDR1 is SQVTM and CDR2 is ANQGSEA. The CDR3 covers 15 residues. The CDR3 loop is CSVAKDPGQGNEQFF. CDR3 nucleotides: TGCAGCGTTGCCAAGGACCCCGGACAGGGAAATGAGCAGTTCTTC.

The V gene is TRBV7-9, the J gene TRBJ1-3, with TRBD1 matching over 8 bases. The CDR3 is 16 residues long. The V and J ends lost 4 bases and 4 bases, in that order; junction bases with no gene match: 9. From germline, CDR1 is SEHNR and CDR2 FQNEAQ (reference sequence). Here the CDR3 reads CASSSYDRGVGNTIYF. CDR3 bases: TGTGCCAGCAGCTCCTACGACAGGGGAGTAGGAAACACCATATATTTT.

The V and J genes are TRBV7-9 and TRBJ2-6; D might be TRBD2 (6 bases). V lost 4 bases and J 0 bases, leaving 13 bases between the germline ends. CDR3 length: 17 residues. Germline V CDR1 and CDR2: SEHNR, FQNEAQ (reference sequence). CDR3 coding DNA: TGTGCCAGCAGCTCCGGGTGGGGGGACTCTGGGGCCAACGTCCTGACTTTC. It is translated as CASSSGWGDSGANVLTF. The whole variable domain, filled in from reference TRBV7-9 and TRBJ2-6, reads DTGVSQNPRHKITKRGQNVTFRCDPISEHNRLYWYRQTLGQGPEFLTYFQNEAQLEKSRLLSDRFSAERPKGSFSTLEIQRTEQGDSAMYLCASSSGWGDSGANVLTFGAGSRLTVL.

The chain links TRBV7-6 to TRBJ2-7; 10 bases match TRBD2. Trimming removed 4 bases from V and 0 bases from J; junction bases left unmatched: 3. Germline V lookup: CDR1 SGHVS, CDR2 FNYEAQ. This CDR3 spans 15 amino acids. For the CDR3, the DNA is TGTGCCAGCAGCTATTCTAGCGGGAGCTCCTACGAGCAGTACTTC. Translating it yields CASSYSSGSSYEQYF.

The genes are TRBV7-9 and TRBJ2-3; maybe TRBD1 (7 bases). Germline V gene data show CDR1 as SEHNR and CDR2 as FQNEAQ (reference sequence). V was cut by 7 bases and J by 3 bases, with 17 bases left in between. CDR3 length equals 15 residues. The CDR3 spells CASTHPQGRTDTQYF. The CDR3 bases are TGTGCCAGCACCCATCCACAGGGGAGGACAGATACGCAGTATTTT.

V usage is TRBV19 and J usage is TRBJ2-1; 7 positions match TRBD2. Germline values: CDR1 LNHDA, CDR2 SQIVND (reference sequence). With V trimmed by 3 bases and J by 6 bases, 11 bases remained unmatched. This CDR3 is 16 amino acids long. The CDR3: CASSILGGLPSNEQFF. The CDR3 DNA follows: TGTGCCAGTAGTATTCTTGGGGGACTACCTTCCAATGAGCAGTTCTTC.

The chain employs TRBV28 and TRBJ1-2; TRBD1 matches at 10 bases. CDR1 is MDHEN and CDR2 is SYDVKM in the germline V gene. Trimming cost V 5 bases and J 7 bases; bases outside gene matches: 16. This CDR3 comprises 17 residues. As DNA, the CDR3 is TGTGCCAGCAGTGGCCCGAGTTCGGGACAGGGGTGGGGTGGCTACACCTTC. It encodes CASSGPSSGQGWGGYTF.

The gene calls are TRBV19 and TRBJ1-5; 8 bases match TRBD1. The J segment lost 2 bases and the V segment lost 7 bases, leaving 10 bases of the junction unmatched. Germline CDR1 reads LNHDA; CDR2 reads SQIVND (reference sequence). The CDR3 length is 16 residues. The CDR3 nucleotides read TGTGCCAGTAAGGGGGGCGGGACAGGAGGCAATCAGCCCCAGCATTTT. Encoded protein: CASKGGGTGGNQPQHF.

The CDR3 nucleotides are TGCGCCAGCAGCCAAGATGGAACGGGAGGGCCGCGTGAGCAGTTCTTC. This translates into CASSQDGTGGPREQFF. The chain carries TRBV4-1 and TRBJ2-1; 8 bases fit TRBD2. The trim removed 0 bases at V and 9 bases at J, leaving 10 bases unmatched. Germline CDR1 MGHRA, CDR2 YSYEKL. This CDR3 region has 16 residues.

J is TRBJ2-3 and V is TRBV21-1; the table assigns TRBD2, which was not confirmed against the DNA. TRBV21-1 is a known pseudogene. The CDR3 is 14 residues long. CDR3 region: CASNRDGPFGTQYF. DNA of the CDR3: TGTGCCAGCAACCGGGATGGCCCCTTTGGTACGCAGTATTTT.

This chain links TRBV7-9 with TRBJ1-5, with a tentative D call TRBD1 (6 bases). Germline lookup yields CDR1 SEHNR and CDR2 FQNEAQ (reference sequence). V lost 1 base, J lost 0 bases, and 10 bases lay in between. This CDR3 is built from 16 residues. The CDR3 protein is CASSLETGYSNQPQHF. DNA for the CDR3: TGTGCCAGCAGCTTAGAGACAGGATATAGCAATCAGCCCCAGCATTTT.

This rearrangement joins TRBV3-1 (or the pseudogene TRBV3-2) to TRBJ2-7, with D perhaps TRBD2 (6 bases). CDR3 length equals 15 residues. The germline V gene has CDR1 LGHDT and CDR2 YNNKEL (reference sequence). Trimming stripped 0 bases from V and 6 bases from J, with 15 bases between. CDR3 amino acids: CASSQERTRGSEQYF. CDR3 bases: TGTGCCAGCAGCCAAGAGCGGACCCGGGGGAGCGAGCAGTACTTC.

The chain employs TRBV3-1 (or the pseudogene TRBV3-2) and TRBJ2-1; TRBD2 matches 13 bases. The CDR3 runs 17 residues. Trimming at V came to 1 base and at J to 6 bases, leaving 6 bases not matched to a gene. The germline gives CDR1 LGHDT, CDR2 YNNKEL (reference sequence). CDR3 sequence (DNA): TGTGCCAGCAGCCAAGTCTCCGGACTAGCGGGAGCCAATGAGCAGTTCTTC. Translated: CASSQVSGLAGANEQFF.